These T cell receptor beta chains were read from a single sample in a study of T-cell reconstitution after alpha-beta-depleted transplantation in children. TCRdb redid the calling of the PCR reads with MiXCR, one entry per CDR3 protein. Of about half a million distinct CDR3 sequences listed, 9.5% to 15% are singletons. The sample consisted of PBMCs from the stem cell graft donor, taken from the stem cell graft. These receptor sequences come from a human donor who donated a stem cell graft to a child with combined immunodeficiency. Each CDR3 is given with its conserved first and last residue. Each record gives: clone size, D gene, V gene, J gene, CDR3 protein, CDR3 DNA. The D gene is left open where the match is weak. The size of a clone is reported for some rows only, either as once, few or many, or as a class for expanded clones.

clone_size: few
d_call: TRBD2
v_call: TRBV5-1
j_call: TRBJ2-5
cdr3_aa: CASSLLVAGEGVTQYF
cdr3_nt: TGCGCCAGCAGCCTGCTAGTAGCGGGAGAGGGGGTGACCCAGTACTTC

clone_size: few
d_call: NA
v_call: TRBV6-4
j_call: TRBJ2-3
cdr3_aa: CASSDGGPTDTQYF
cdr3_nt: TGTGCCAGCAGTGACGGGGGGCCGACAGATACGCAGTATTTT

clone_size: few
d_call: NA
v_call: TRBV9
j_call: TRBJ2-5
cdr3_aa: CASSESGMRETQYF
cdr3_nt: TGTGCCAGCAGCGAGAGCGGAATGAGAGAGACCCAGTACTTC

clone_size: NA
d_call: NA
v_call: TRBV7-3
j_call: TRBJ2-3
cdr3_aa: CASSFGQTNTDTQYF
cdr3_nt: TGTGCCAGCAGCTTTGGACAAACTAACACAGATACGCAGTATTTT

clone_size: many
d_call: NA
v_call: TRBV29-1
j_call: TRBJ2-7
cdr3_aa: CSVEGIDSYEQYF
cdr3_nt: TGCAGCGTTGAAGGAATTGATTCCTACGAGCAGTACTTC

clone_size: many
d_call: NA
v_call: TRBV10-3
j_call: TRBJ2-3
cdr3_aa: CAISPRGTGTDTQYF
cdr3_nt: TGTGCCATCAGTCCCAGGGGCACCGGCACAGATACGCAGTATTTT

clone_size: many
d_call: TRBD2
v_call: TRBV12-3/TRBV12-4
j_call: TRBJ2-1
cdr3_aa: CASIGGRAKGEQFF
cdr3_nt: TGTGCCAGCATAGGCGGGAGGGCCAAGGGTGAGCAGTTCTTC

clone_size: NA
d_call: NA
v_call: TRBV24-1
j_call: TRBJ2-3
cdr3_aa: CATSGGGRTDTQYF
cdr3_nt: TGTGCCACCAGTGGCGGCGGACGCACAGATACGCAGTATTTT

clone_size: many
d_call: NA
v_call: TRBV7-9
j_call: TRBJ1-2
cdr3_aa: CASSLVAGDGYTF
cdr3_nt: TGTGCCAGCAGCTTAGTTGCGGGGGACGGCTACACCTTC

clone_size: few
d_call: NA
v_call: TRBV27
j_call: TRBJ2-7
cdr3_aa: CASRYGARHYEQYF
cdr3_nt: TGTGCCAGCAGATATGGGGCCAGGCACTACGAGCAGTACTTC

clone_size: NA
d_call: TRBD1
v_call: TRBV29-1
j_call: TRBJ2-3
cdr3_aa: CSVTTGGRSDTQYF
cdr3_nt: TGCAGCGTTACAACAGGGGGGAGGTCAGATACGCAGTATTTT

clone_size: few
d_call: NA
v_call: TRBV30
j_call: TRBJ1-5
cdr3_aa: CAWSLGRDNQPQHF
cdr3_nt: TGTGCCTGGAGCCTGGGACGGGACAATCAGCCCCAGCATTTT

clone_size: NA
d_call: TRBD2
v_call: TRBV5-1
j_call: TRBJ2-3
cdr3_aa: CASSISGRMGTDTQYF
cdr3_nt: TGCGCCAGCAGCATTAGCGGGAGAATGGGGACAGATACGCAGTATTTT

clone_size: few
d_call: TRBD2
v_call: TRBV7-2
j_call: TRBJ2-1
cdr3_aa: CASSLVLAGANEQFF
cdr3_nt: TGTGCCAGCAGCTTAGTACTAGCGGGGGCGAATGAGCAGTTCTTC

clone_size: NA
d_call: TRBD2
v_call: TRBV20-1
j_call: TRBJ2-2
cdr3_aa: CSARATSGGDAGELFF
cdr3_nt: TGCAGTGCTAGGGCGACTAGCGGGGGGGATGCCGGGGAGCTGTTTTTT

clone_size: NA
d_call: NA
v_call: TRBV9
j_call: TRBJ2-5
cdr3_aa: CASSPGIGTRETQYF
cdr3_nt: TGTGCCAGCAGCCCGGGGATCGGGACGCGAGAGACCCAGTACTTC

clone_size: few
d_call: TRBD2
v_call: TRBV7-2
j_call: TRBJ2-3
cdr3_aa: CASSPGTSGRTDTQYF
cdr3_nt: TGTGCCAGCAGCCCAGGGACTAGCGGGAGGACAGATACGCAGTATTTT

clone_size: few
d_call: NA
v_call: TRBV7-9
j_call: TRBJ1-2
cdr3_aa: CASSFGEQGSYGYTF
cdr3_nt: TGTGCCAGCAGCTTTGGGGAACAGGGTAGCTATGGCTACACCTTC

clone_size: many
d_call: NA
v_call: TRBV12-3/TRBV12-4
j_call: TRBJ2-3
cdr3_aa: CASSPQGGAADTQYF
cdr3_nt: TGTGCCAGCAGTCCCCAGGGTGGGGCCGCAGATACGCAGTATTTT

clone_size: few
d_call: NA
v_call: TRBV6-5
j_call: TRBJ1-2
cdr3_aa: CASSYLPGVSYGYTF
cdr3_nt: TGTGCCAGCAGTTACTTGCCGGGGGTGAGCTATGGCTACACCTTC

clone_size: many
d_call: TRBD1
v_call: TRBV5-1
j_call: TRBJ2-3
cdr3_aa: CASSLERTGGPDTQYF
cdr3_nt: TGCGCCAGCAGCTTGGAAAGGACAGGGGGACCAGATACGCAGTATTTT

clone_size: many
d_call: NA
v_call: TRBV12-3/TRBV12-4
j_call: TRBJ2-1
cdr3_aa: CASIKGNGNEQFF
cdr3_nt: TGTGCCAGCATTAAAGGTAACGGCAATGAGCAGTTCTTC

clone_size: NA
d_call: TRBD2
v_call: TRBV9
j_call: TRBJ2-3
cdr3_aa: CASSVGRGAIDTQYF
cdr3_nt: TGTGCCAGCAGCGTAGGGCGGGGGGCGATAGATACGCAGTATTTT

clone_size: many
d_call: TRBD2
v_call: TRBV7-8
j_call: TRBJ2-3
cdr3_aa: CASSTREGPGDTQYF
cdr3_nt: TGTGCCAGCAGCACACGGGAGGGCCCCGGAGATACGCAGTATTTT

clone_size: NA
d_call: NA
v_call: TRBV30
j_call: TRBJ1-5
cdr3_aa: CAWSLDRTQPQHF
cdr3_nt: TGTGCCTGGAGCCTTGACAGGACTCAGCCCCAGCATTTT

clone_size: many
d_call: NA
v_call: TRBV12-3/TRBV12-4
j_call: TRBJ2-1
cdr3_aa: CASTRSPGHEYNEQFF
cdr3_nt: TGTGCCAGCACCCGATCCCCGGGACACGAATACAATGAGCAGTTCTTC

clone_size: many
d_call: NA
v_call: TRBV27
j_call: TRBJ2-7
cdr3_aa: CASSPTFEGGYEQYF
cdr3_nt: TGTGCCAGCAGTCCCACCTTTGAGGGAGGTTACGAGCAGTACTTC

clone_size: many
d_call: NA
v_call: TRBV28
j_call: TRBJ2-1
cdr3_aa: CASSFRQTYYNEQFF
cdr3_nt: TGTGCCAGCAGTTTCAGGCAGACCTACTACAATGAGCAGTTCTTC

clone_size: NA
d_call: NA
v_call: TRBV11-1
j_call: TRBJ1-2
cdr3_aa: CALCSSGTNYGYTF
cdr3_nt: TGTGCCCTCTGCTCCTCCGGAACCAACTATGGCTACACCTTC

clone_size: many
d_call: NA
v_call: TRBV20-1
j_call: TRBJ2-5
cdr3_aa: CSARGGSQGRFETQYF
cdr3_nt: TGCAGTGCTAGAGGAGGGTCCCAGGGCAGATTTGAGACCCAGTACTTC

clone_size: few
d_call: NA
v_call: TRBV3-1
j_call: TRBJ2-1
cdr3_aa: CASSPRRREVDEQFF
cdr3_nt: TGTGCCAGCAGCCCCCGACGGCGAGAGGTGGATGAGCAGTTCTTC

clone_size: many
d_call: NA
v_call: TRBV12-3/TRBV12-4
j_call: TRBJ1-2
cdr3_aa: CASSLRIGENSIGYTF
cdr3_nt: TGTGCCAGCAGTTTAAGAATCGGGGAGAACTCGATCGGCTACACCTTC

clone_size: few
d_call: NA
v_call: TRBV20-1
j_call: TRBJ2-7
cdr3_aa: CSAETPYYEQYF
cdr3_nt: TGCAGTGCGGAGACACCCTACTACGAGCAGTACTTC

clone_size: few
d_call: TRBD2
v_call: TRBV12-3/TRBV12-4
j_call: TRBJ2-7
cdr3_aa: CASSLRRESPEQYF
cdr3_nt: TGTGCCAGCAGTTTGAGGCGGGAGTCCCCCGAGCAGTACTTC

clone_size: few
d_call: TRBD1
v_call: TRBV18
j_call: TRBJ1-2
cdr3_aa: CASSPPGQGGYGYTF
cdr3_nt: TGTGCCAGCTCACCACCGGGACAGGGGGGATATGGCTACACCTTC

clone_size: few
d_call: NA
v_call: TRBV12-3/TRBV12-4
j_call: TRBJ1-1
cdr3_aa: CASSFGAGVEAFF
cdr3_nt: TGTGCCAGCAGTTTTGGGGCGGGGGTTGAAGCTTTCTTT

clone_size: NA
d_call: NA
v_call: TRBV13
j_call: TRBJ1-2
cdr3_aa: CASSLGHPGGYGYTF
cdr3_nt: TGTGCCAGCAGCTTAGGCCATCCCGGAGGCTATGGCTACACCTTC

clone_size: many
d_call: NA
v_call: TRBV7-8
j_call: TRBJ2-4
cdr3_aa: CASSYRPGAKNIQYF
cdr3_nt: TGTGCCAGCAGCTACCGACCGGGAGCCAAAAACATTCAGTACTTC

clone_size: few
d_call: NA
v_call: TRBV12-3/TRBV12-4
j_call: TRBJ2-1
cdr3_aa: CASSPRLVRPYNEQFF
cdr3_nt: TGTGCCAGCAGTCCCCGACTCGTTCGGCCCTACAATGAGCAGTTCTTC

clone_size: few
d_call: TRBD2
v_call: TRBV4-2
j_call: TRBJ2-7
cdr3_aa: CASSQDLAGAQYEQYF
cdr3_nt: TGTGCCAGCAGCCAAGATCTAGCGGGAGCCCAGTACGAGCAGTACTTC